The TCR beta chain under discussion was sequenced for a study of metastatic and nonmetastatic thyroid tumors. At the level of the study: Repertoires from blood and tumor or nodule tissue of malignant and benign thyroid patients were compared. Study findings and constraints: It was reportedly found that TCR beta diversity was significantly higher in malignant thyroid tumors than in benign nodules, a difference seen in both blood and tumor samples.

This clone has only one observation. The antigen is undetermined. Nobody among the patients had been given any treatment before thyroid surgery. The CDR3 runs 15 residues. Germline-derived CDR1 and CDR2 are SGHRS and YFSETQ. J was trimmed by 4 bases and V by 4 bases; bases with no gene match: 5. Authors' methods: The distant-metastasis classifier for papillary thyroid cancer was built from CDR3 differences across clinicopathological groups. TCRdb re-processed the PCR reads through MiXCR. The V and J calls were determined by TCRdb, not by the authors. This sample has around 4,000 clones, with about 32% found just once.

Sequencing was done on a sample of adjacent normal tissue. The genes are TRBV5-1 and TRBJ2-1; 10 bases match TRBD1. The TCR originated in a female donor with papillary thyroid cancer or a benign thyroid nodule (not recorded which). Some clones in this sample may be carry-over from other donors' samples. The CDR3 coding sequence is TGCGCCAGCAGCGCCGGGACAGGGGTTTACAATGAGCAGTTCTTC. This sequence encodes CASSAGTGVYNEQFF.